The TCR beta chain described here comes from a study of OX40 agonist ivuxolimab in advanced cancers. Study in general: An agonistic anti-OX40 (CD134) antibody, ivuxolimab, was used to treat the patients. Earlier treatment with anti-PD-1, anti-PD-L1 or anti-CTLA-4 was permitted, and under 50% had received some.

The CDR3 length is 14 residues. V was pared by 0 bases and J by 6 bases, with 12 bases between. CDR1 ENHRY and CDR2 SYGVKD come from the germline V gene. The assay was immunoSEQ multiplex PCR, and TCRdb's table has in-frame clones only and misses some. The table has 75,000 to 90,000 clones, roughly 89% seen once. The rearrangement links TRBV10-3 to TRBJ2-7; no reliable D call. This material consisted of CD4+ or CD8+ T cells sorted from blood, taken in a trial of the OX40 agonist ivuxolimab. The clonotype originates from an adult with an advanced solid tumor such as melanoma, head and neck, liver or kidney cancer. As DNA, the CDR3 is TGTGCCATCAGTGAGTCGGAGCTAGGGCTCGAGCAGTACTTC. It translates to CAISESELGLEQYF.